The clone carrying this T cell receptor (beta chain) was found many times. Its cognate antigen is unknown. The source of the sample is a study of T cells in Graves' hyperthyroidism and ophthalmopathy. TCR beta CDR3 regions were amplified from RNA transcripts. RT-PCR in the first round (using the HTBI primer set) targeted the TCR CDR3. TCRdb independently ran MiXCR on the multiplex PCR reads; one entry per CDR3 protein. Of 250,000 to 300,000 distinct CDR3 sequences in the sample, about a sixth were seen once. General study findings and limits: Separating ophthalmopathy from stable hyperthyroidism was achieved by a 13 V-J model.

V shed 0 bases and J shed 9 bases, with 12 bases lying between them. The CDR3 totals 13 residues. Germline V gene data show CDR1 as DFQATT and CDR2 as SNEGSKA (reference sequence). This rearrangement joins TRBV20-1 to TRBJ2-1; D call uncertain. This receptor was identified in a woman aged 55-70 years with Graves' ophthalmopathy. Sequencing was performed on blood. This CDR3 reads CSARDRSGFEQFF. The DNA for the CDR3 is TGCAGTGCTAGAGACAGGTCTGGGTTTGAGCAGTTCTTC.